The 18 T cell receptor beta chains below all came from one sample that was sequenced in a study of T cells in localized non-small cell lung cancer. Sequencing was performed with immunoSEQ multiplex PCR; in TCRdb, only in-frame clones are kept and a portion is missing. The table shows around 2,500 clones, with roughly a quarter occurring only once. This specimen was lung tumor tissue, taken before any cancer treatment. These receptors were taken from a woman between 40 and 69 years old with stage II lung adenocarcinoma.

This clone qualifies as medium-sized. The J gene is TRBJ2-5, the V gene TRBV9; 9 bases are a match to TRBD2. Looked up from germline, CDR1 is SGDLS and CDR2 is YYNGEE. J lost 1 base, V lost 0 bases, and 1 base had no gene match. This CDR3 has 15 amino acids. The CDR3 reads CASSVETSGQETQYF. The CDR3 DNA reads TGTGCCAGCAGCGTAGAGACTAGCGGCCAAGAGACCCAGTACTTC.

The J gene is TRBJ2-4, the V gene TRBV29-1, with TRBD1 matching 9 bases. Per germline, CDR1 SQVTM and CDR2 ANQGSEA. V was pared by 7 bases and J by 2 bases, with 9 bases of the junction left unmatched. This CDR3 spans 15 amino acids. This chain's CDR3 is CSAGFTGGPKNIQYF. CDR3 nucleotides: TGCAGCGCTGGGTTTACAGGGGGCCCCAAAAACATTCAGTACTTC.

The sample holds a few counts of this clone. The rearrangement links TRBV11-3 to TRBJ1-3; D call uncertain. The V gene lost 3 bases and the J gene lost 7 bases, with 13 bases spanning the gap. The CDR3 length is 14 residues. Germline V lookup: CDR1 SGHNT, CDR2 YENEEA. CDR3: CASSLAVVGNTIYF. CDR3 DNA sequence: TGTGCCAGCAGCTTGGCTGTTGTCGGGAACACCATATATTTT.

The CDR3 here is CASSPPGANYGYTF. The CDR3 region has the DNA TGTGCCAGCAGCCCCCCGGGGGCTAACTATGGCTACACCTTC. The V gene is TRBV14, the J gene TRBJ1-2, with a possible D match to TRBD1 (5 bases). Germline V gives CDR1 SGHDN, CDR2 FVKESK. The V end was cut by 4 bases, the J end by 0 bases, with 9 bases between. This CDR3 spans 14 amino acids.

The rearrangement uses TRBV19 and TRBJ1-2; D might be TRBD1 (6 bases). The CDR3 sequence is 13 residues long. V was trimmed by 2 bases and J by 4 bases, leaving 8 bases between them. From germline, CDR1 is LNHDA and CDR2 SQIVND (reference sequence). The CDR3 bases are TGTGCCAGTAGTATACCGGACAGCTATGGCTACACCTTC. It translates to CASSIPDSYGYTF.

This chain connects TRBV5-1 to TRBJ2-7; 9 nucleotides match TRBD1. The CDR3 is 14 amino acids. Losses at the gene ends were 3 bases for V and 4 bases for J; bases not matched to a gene: 5. CDR1 is SGHRS, CDR2 YFSETQ, per germline. In DNA, the CDR3 is TGCGCCAGCAGCTCACCGGGACAGGGTTACGAGCAGTACTTC. It encodes CASSSPGQGYEQYF.

V usage is TRBV19 and J usage is TRBJ1-6; unclear D gene. This CDR3 is 16 amino acids long. The germline CDR1 and CDR2 sequences are LNHDA and SQIVND (reference sequence). Between the trimmed V and J ends, which lost 0 bases and 9 bases, there was a span of 15 bases. This CDR3 is CASSIEKDGLFSPLHF. The CDR3 DNA sequence: TGTGCCAGTAGTATAGAGAAGGATGGGCTTTTTTCACCCCTCCACTTT.

A few counts support this clone. The chain is built from TRBV19 and TRBJ2-5, with unresolved D. V lost 7 bases to trimming and J lost 5 bases, with 8 bases between them. The CDR3 extends over 11 amino acids. The germline CDR1 and CDR2 sequences are LNHDA and SQIVND (reference sequence). The CDR3 sequence: CASTSGETQYF. The DNA for the CDR3 is TGTGCCAGTACCTCCGGTGAGACCCAGTACTTC.

This chain links TRBV5-1 with TRBJ1-6; 7 bases line up with TRBD1. J was trimmed by 9 bases and V by 4 bases; bases with no gene match: 10. The CDR3 totals 15 residues. CDR1 is SGHRS and CDR2 is YFSETQ in the germline V gene. CDR3 loop: CASSLAGQGGSPLHF. CDR3 nucleotide sequence: TGCGCCAGCAGCCTGGCCGGCCAGGGGGGTTCACCCCTCCACTTT.

The rearrangement uses TRBV7-4 and TRBJ2-1, with unresolved D. Deletions cut 5 bases from V and 0 bases from J, with 14 bases between. This CDR3 region has 16 residues. The germline V gene has CDR1 SGHVT and CDR2 SQSDAQ. The CDR3 DNA reads TGTGCCAGCAGCGTCTCTATCGGATTCTCCTACAATGAGCAGTTCTTC. It translates to CASSVSIGFSYNEQFF.

The sample holds a few counts of this clone. The chain is built from TRBV6-8 and TRBJ2-2, with 8 bases identical to TRBD2. The CDR3 is 16 residues long. Germline CDR1 and CDR2: MNHGY and SAAAGT. Trimming took 6 bases from V and 3 from J; bases not matched to a gene: 9. The CDR3 is CASSTAAGDDTGELFF. The DNA of the CDR3 is TGTGCCAGCAGCACCGCAGCGGGAGACGACACCGGGGAGCTGTTTTTT.

This clone qualifies as medium-sized. The CDR3 sequence: CASSQEPPGPISYEQYF. The DNA of the CDR3 is TGCGCCAGCAGCCAAGAACCCCCAGGACCCATCTCCTACGAGCAGTACTTC. The V and J genes are TRBV23-1 and TRBJ2-7; D unclear. TRBV23-1 is recorded as an ORF, its role being uncertain. V lost 6 bases and J lost 0, with 21 bases in between. CDR3 size: 17 residues.

The J gene is TRBJ2-5, the V gene TRBV12-5; tentatively, D is TRBD1 or TRBD2 (5 bases each). In germline, CDR1 is LGHNT, CDR2 FRNRAP. The CDR3 sequence is 14 residues long. The V end was cut by 5 bases, the J end by 1 base, with 11 bases between. The chain's CDR3 is CASGTGPLQETQYF. The CDR3 DNA reads as TGTGCTAGTGGTACGGGACCGCTCCAAGAGACCCAGTACTTC.

This clone was seen a handful of times. The gene calls are TRBV9 and TRBJ1-3; D remains ambiguous. Germline V CDR1 and CDR2: SGDLS, YYNGEE. Trimming removed 8 bases at V and 4 bases at J, with 13 bases between. The CDR3 sequence is 13 residues long. As DNA, the CDR3 is TGTGCCAGTCACCTACAACCCGGAAACACCATATATTTT. Protein sequence: CASHLQPGNTIYF.

The chain employs TRBV7-4 and TRBJ2-3, with D hard to call. Germline values: CDR1 SGHVT, CDR2 SQSDAQ. The CDR3 covers 13 residues. Trimming left V 0 bases short and J 2 bases short, with 3 bases between. The CDR3 coding sequence is TGTGCCAGCAGCTTAGCGGCCACAGATACGCAGTATTTT. Protein product: CASSLAATDTQYF.

This clone was detected only a few times. The genes are TRBV9 and TRBJ1-4; 9 bases agree with TRBD1. Looked up from germline, CDR1 is SGDLS and CDR2 is YYNGEE. The ends lost 5 bases at V and 8 bases at J; junction bases unmatched: 4. This CDR3 has 13 residues. CDR3 region: CASRGQGGEKLFF. CDR3 nucleotides: TGTGCCAGCAGGGGACAGGGTGGCGAAAAACTGTTTTTT.

The chain joins TRBV6-8 to TRBJ2-1, with 7 nucleotides matching TRBD2. Trimming took 8 bases from V and 8 from J; bases not matched to a gene: 15. The CDR3 length is 15 residues. Germline-derived CDR1 and CDR2 are MNHGY and SAAAGT. The CDR3 coding sequence is TGTGCCAGCTCTAGCCACGGGGAGGGCCTCTATGAGCAGTTCTTC. This sequence encodes CASSSHGEGLYEQFF.

This clone has only one observation. The J gene is TRBJ1-2, the V gene TRBV19; 8 nucleotides align to TRBD1. The length of the CDR3 is 17 residues. Germline V gives CDR1 LNHDA, CDR2 SQIVND (reference sequence). Trimming cost V 9 bases and J 6 bases; bases outside gene matches: 21. The CDR3 nucleotides are TGTGCCAGCAGATCCCGGGACAGGATACCGACGTCGGATGGCTACACCTTC. Protein product: CASRSRDRIPTSDGYTF. Looking up the rest from reference TRBV19 and TRBJ1-2 gives the full variable domain: DGGITQSPKYLFRKEGQNVTLSCEQNLNHDAMYWYRQDPGQGLRLIYYSQIVNDFQKGDIAEGYSVSREKKESFPLTVTSAQKNPTAFYLCASRSRDRIPTSDGYTFGSGTRLTVV.